Listed below are T cell receptor beta chains from one sample, sequenced in a study of glioma-infiltrating T cells after dendritic cell vaccination. Here immunoSEQ multiplex PCR was the method, and the copy in TCRdb shows in-frame clones only, minus some. The table shows 90,000 to 95,000 clones, with approximately 80% occurring only once. Sample: blood, taken after dendritic cell vaccination. Receptor source: a human donor with glioblastoma. Both conserved end residues are part of each CDR3. D genes are given only for firm matches. Clone size is not always given. Where it is, it says once, few, many or a class for expanded clones.

CASSLVAAAGGLETQYF | TGTGCCAGCAGCTTAGTGGCGGCGGCGGGAGGGCTGGAGACCCAGTACTTC | TRBJ2-5 | TRBV7-8 | NA | TRBD2
CASSLGSLDYRNEQFF | TGTGCCAGCAGCTTAGGCTCCCTAGATTATAGGAATGAGCAGTTCTTC | TRBJ2-1 | TRBV11-1 | NA | NA
CSVDRGLGDTEAFF | TGCAGCGTTGACAGGGGGTTAGGGGACACTGAAGCTTTCTTT | TRBJ1-1 | TRBV29-1 | NA | TRBD1
CASSPGGGLSTNEKLFF | TGTGCCAGCAGCCCGGGAGGGGGCCTATCAACTAATGAAAAACTGTTTTTT | TRBJ1-4 | TRBV5-4 | NA | TRBD1
CASSQEDLSGDWETQYF | TGTGCCAGCAGCCAAGAGGACCTAAGCGGGGATTGGGAGACCCAGTACTTC | TRBJ2-5 | TRBV14 | once | TRBD2
CASSAQGGKNIQYF | TGTGCCAGCAGCGCACAGGGTGGCAAAAACATTCAGTACTTC | TRBJ2-4 | TRBV7-8 | NA | NA
CASKDDRNPNTEAFF | TGTGCCAGCAAGGACGACAGGAACCCGAACACTGAAGCTTTCTTT | TRBJ1-1 | TRBV2 | NA | NA
CASSRGGISNQPQHF | TGTGCCAGCAGTCGAGGGGGCATTAGCAATCAGCCCCAGCATTTT | TRBJ1-5 | TRBV6-5 | few | TRBD1
CASSIGTSGTQQFF | TGTGCCAGCAGTATAGGGACTAGCGGGACCCAGCAGTTCTTC | TRBJ2-1 | TRBV27 | NA | TRBD2
CASTLKTGTVTTGELFF | TGTGCCAGCACCCTAAAAACCGGGACAGTGACTACCGGGGAGCTGTTTTTT | TRBJ2-2 | TRBV5-5 | few | TRBD1
CASSPVARSNNEQFF | TGTGCCAGCAGCCCCGTCGCCAGGTCAAACAATGAGCAGTTCTTC | TRBJ2-1 | TRBV5-4 | few | NA
CASRYSGGKETQYF | TGTGCCAGCAGATATAGCGGGGGTAAAGAGACCCAGTACTTC | TRBJ2-5 | TRBV13 | NA | TRBD2
CASSKNLNTEAFF | TGTGCCAGTAGTAAGAACTTGAACACTGAAGCTTTCTTT | TRBJ1-1 | TRBV19 | NA | NA
CASSDRDRGGYEQFF | TGTGCCAGCAGTGACAGGGACAGGGGAGGGTATGAGCAGTTCTTC | TRBJ2-1 | TRBV25-1 | NA | TRBD1
CASSLQGTSGELFF | TGTGCCAGCAGCCTCCAGGGGACCTCCGGGGAGCTGTTTTTT | TRBJ2-2 | TRBV7-9 | few | NA
CASSSADYTGELFF | TGTGCCAGTAGTTCTGCGGACTACACCGGGGAGCTGTTTTTT | TRBJ2-2 | TRBV19 | NA | NA
CASSLARRGIGEKLFF | TGTGCCAGCAGCTTAGCGCGCAGGGGCATCGGTGAAAAACTGTTTTTT | TRBJ1-4 | TRBV7-8 | NA | NA
CASTLQPPYPGVMTDTQYF | TGTGCCAGCACCCTCCAACCCCCTTACCCGGGAGTTATGACAGATACGCAGTATTTT | TRBJ2-3 | TRBV6-4 | few | NA
CASSPTGTNTEAFF | TGTGCCAGCAGCCCCACAGGAACCAACACTGAAGCTTTCTTT | TRBJ1-1 | TRBV7-9 | NA | NA
CASRLGGGNTDTQYF | TGTGCCAGCAGACTTGGCGGGGGAAATACAGATACGCAGTATTTT | TRBJ2-3 | TRBV2 | NA | TRBD2
CASSQSVSQEGQGDGYTF | TGCGCCAGCAGTCAATCGGTATCCCAGGAGGGGCAGGGAGACGGCTACACCTTC | TRBJ1-2 | TRBV23-1 | NA | NA
CASSPGQKETQYF | TGTGCCAGCAGCCCGGGACAGAAGGAGACCCAGTACTTC | TRBJ2-5 | TRBV4-2 | NA | TRBD1
CASSRREDEKLFF | TGTGCCAGCAGCCGCCGGGAAGATGAAAAACTGTTTTTT | TRBJ1-4 | TRBV6-5 | NA | NA
CASSADRNYGYTF | TGCGCCAGCAGCGCAGACAGGAACTATGGCTACACCTTC | TRBJ1-2 | TRBV5-1 | many | NA
CASSLESGEGYTF | TGTGCCAGCAGCTTGGAATCCGGGGAGGGCTACACCTTC | TRBJ1-2 | TRBV5-4 | once | NA
CASRITENYGYTF | TGTGCCAGCAGGATTACAGAGAACTATGGCTACACCTTC | TRBJ1-2 | TRBV6-1 | NA | NA
CASSLSLRGNTEAFF | TGTGCCAGCAGTTTGTCCCTACGGGGGAACACTGAAGCTTTCTTT | TRBJ1-1 | TRBV28 | NA | NA
CASSPPGQGKLEAFF | TGTGCCAGCTCACCACCGGGGCAGGGGAAACTAGAAGCTTTCTTT | TRBJ1-1 | TRBV18 | once | NA
CASSLSYRQYNEQFF | TGTGCCAGCAGTTTGTCCTACAGGCAGTACAATGAGCAGTTCTTC | TRBJ2-1 | TRBV27 | once | NA
CASSSGGNSGQPQHF | TGTGCCAGCAGTTCAGGGGGCAACAGCGGTCAGCCCCAGCATTTT | TRBJ1-5 | TRBV6-1 | NA | TRBD1
CASSVVQENTEAFF | TGTGCCAGCAGCGTAGTACAAGAGAACACTGAAGCTTTCTTT | TRBJ1-1 | TRBV9 | NA | NA